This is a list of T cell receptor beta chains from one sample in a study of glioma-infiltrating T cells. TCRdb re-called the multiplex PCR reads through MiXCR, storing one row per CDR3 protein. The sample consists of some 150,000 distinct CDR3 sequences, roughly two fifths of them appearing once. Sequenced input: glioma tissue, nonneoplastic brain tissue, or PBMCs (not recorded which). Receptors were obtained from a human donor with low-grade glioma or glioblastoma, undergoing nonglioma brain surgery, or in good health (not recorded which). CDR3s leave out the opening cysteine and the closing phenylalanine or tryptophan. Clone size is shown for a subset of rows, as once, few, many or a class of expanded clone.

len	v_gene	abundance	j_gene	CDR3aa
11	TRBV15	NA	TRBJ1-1	ATSRALNTEAF
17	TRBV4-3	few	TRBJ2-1	ASSPQGLAGAKGRNEQF
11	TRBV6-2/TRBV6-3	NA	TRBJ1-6	ASSLSAWIPLH
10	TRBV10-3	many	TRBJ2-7	AISVEGSEQY
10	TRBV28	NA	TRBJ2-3	ASRLLPDTQY
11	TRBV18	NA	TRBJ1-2	ASSPLQGEGYT
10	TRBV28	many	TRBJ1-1	ASRGQGMIAF
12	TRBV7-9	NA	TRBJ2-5	ASSFGTAEETQY
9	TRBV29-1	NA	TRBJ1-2	SVGQNYGYN
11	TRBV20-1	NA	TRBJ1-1	SAEIDGGQASF
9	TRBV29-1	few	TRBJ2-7	SAGLNYEQY
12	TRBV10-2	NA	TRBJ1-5	ASSVTGVDQPQH
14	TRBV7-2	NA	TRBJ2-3	ASSTRTSGGSDTQY
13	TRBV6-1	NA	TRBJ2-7	ASSSAGTGEDEQY
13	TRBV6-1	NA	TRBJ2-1	ASRPNGTANNEQF
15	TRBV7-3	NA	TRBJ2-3	ASSQAFREVDTDTQY
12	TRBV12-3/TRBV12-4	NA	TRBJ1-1	ASSLGTLNTEAF
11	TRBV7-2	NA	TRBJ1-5	ASSGHPNQPQH
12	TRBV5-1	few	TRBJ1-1	ASSEQNLNTEAF
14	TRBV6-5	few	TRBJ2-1	ASSYAPSGGPNEQF
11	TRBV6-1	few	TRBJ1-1	ASGQGRNTEAF
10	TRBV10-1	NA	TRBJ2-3	ASSESGGTQY
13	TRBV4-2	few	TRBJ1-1	ASSQVGATGPEAF
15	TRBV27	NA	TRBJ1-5	ASGPLAVDYSNQPQH
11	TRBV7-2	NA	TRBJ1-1	ASSSLRRTEAF
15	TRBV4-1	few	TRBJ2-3	ASSQVFGGPPTDTQY
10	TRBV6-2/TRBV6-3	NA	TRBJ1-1	AGSPLYTEAF
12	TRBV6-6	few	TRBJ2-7	ASSYQGQSYEQY
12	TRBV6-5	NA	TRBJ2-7	ASSYELAGAEQY
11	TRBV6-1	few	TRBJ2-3	ASAAGFTDTQY
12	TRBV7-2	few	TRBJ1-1	ASSPHRGLTEAF
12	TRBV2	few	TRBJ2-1	ASNRILSYNEQF
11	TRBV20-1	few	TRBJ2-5	SASSGRGETQY
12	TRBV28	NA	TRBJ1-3	ASSLGRAGNTIY
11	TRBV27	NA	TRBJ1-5	ASRLTDNQPQH
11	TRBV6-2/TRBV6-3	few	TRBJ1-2	ASSYLGGYGYT
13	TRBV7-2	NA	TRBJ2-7	ASSSGTGGGYEQY
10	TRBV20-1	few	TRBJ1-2	SASTDPTSYT
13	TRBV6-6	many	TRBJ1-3	ASSYSQGRGNTIY
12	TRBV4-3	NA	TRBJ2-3	ASSQLGATDTQY
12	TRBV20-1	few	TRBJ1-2	SARDGRGYYGYT
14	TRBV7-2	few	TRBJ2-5	ASSARLAGDQETQY
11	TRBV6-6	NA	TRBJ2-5	AISESDGETQY
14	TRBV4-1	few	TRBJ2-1	ASSHFSTGHYNEQF
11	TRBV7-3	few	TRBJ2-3	ASSLTRADTQY
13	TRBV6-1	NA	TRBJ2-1	ASSPGQNSYNEQF
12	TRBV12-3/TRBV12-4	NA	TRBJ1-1	ASSFGGGDTEAF